Below, 18 T cell receptor beta chains from the same sample are listed, as sequenced in a study of CD8+ T cells in alopecia areata. cDNA serving as the sequencing template came from extracted, reverse transcribed RNA. Profiling relied on immunoSEQ multiplex PCR, and the TCRdb table lists in-frame clones only, not all of them. The repertoire holds about 200,000 clones, around 50% seen once, with roughly 5.3% in the top ten. Sequencing used CD8+ T cells sorted from blood. The receptor set was obtained from a human donor in good health.

The chain uses TRBV4-1 and TRBJ1-4; D gene ambiguous. There are 15 residues in the CDR3. Germline-derived CDR1 and CDR2 are MGHRA and YSYEKL. V was cut by 3 bases and J by 4 bases, with 12 bases left in between. The CDR3 spells CASSQPADGNEKLFF. The CDR3, as DNA: TGCGCCAGCAGCCAGCCAGCGGACGGTAATGAAAAACTGTTTTTT.

This rearrangement joins TRBV4-1 to TRBJ2-3; TRBD1 might be the D (6 bases). CDR1 MGHRA and CDR2 YSYEKL come from the germline V gene. The V and J ends lost 5 bases and 3 bases respectively, with 15 bases between them. The CDR3 runs to 15 residues. CDR3: CASSVRDTVTDTQYF. For the CDR3, the DNA is TGCGCCAGCAGCGTCCGGGACACGGTGACAGATACGCAGTATTTT.

This clone turned up a few times. V and J are TRBV19 and TRBJ2-1; 8 nucleotides agree with TRBD1. CDR1 LNHDA and CDR2 SQIVND come from the germline V gene (reference sequence). This CDR3 has 17 amino acids. The V gene end was trimmed by 4 bases and the J gene end by 7 bases; junction bases not matched to a gene: 15. DNA for the CDR3: TGTGCCAGTAGTAACCACCGAGCCGGGACAGGAGAGAATGAGCAGTTCTTC. Translating it yields CASSNHRAGTGENEQFF.

The V and J genes are TRBV25-1 and TRBJ2-7, with D hard to call. Germline CDR1 and CDR2: MGHDK and SYGVNS. V was trimmed by 2 bases and J by 3 bases, leaving 5 bases between them. The CDR3 runs 12 residues. CDR3 in DNA: TGTGCCAGCAGTGAAGGTGGCTACGAGCAGTACTTC. Protein sequence: CASSEGGYEQYF.

This clone was picked up a small number of times. The chain recombines TRBV5-4 with TRBJ2-7, with 9 bases matching TRBD1. Germline trimming cut 3 bases from V and 1 base from J; bases unmatched to any gene: 2. There are 14 residues in the CDR3. Germline V gene sequence: CDR1 SGHNT, CDR2 YYREEE (reference sequence). CDR3 loop: CASSWGTGSYEQYF. As DNA, the CDR3 is TGTGCCAGCAGCTGGGGGACAGGGTCCTACGAGCAGTACTTC.

This chain uses TRBV2 with TRBJ1-1, with D unresolved. The CDR3 loop spans 13 amino acids. V was trimmed by 7 bases and J by 4 bases, leaving 13 bases between them. Germline CDR1 is SNHLY and CDR2 is FYNNEI. This CDR3 reads CASTGMDRTEAFF. Here the CDR3 DNA reads TGTGCCAGCACGGGGATGGATCGCACTGAAGCTTTCTTT.

Details on this clone: At one end the junction does not follow the germline gene, possibly because of a read error. V is TRBV6-5 and J is TRBJ1-1; no definite D call. CDR1 is MNHEY and CDR2 is SVGAGI in the germline V gene. This CDR3 is built from 15 residues. Written as DNA, the CDR3 is TGTGCCAGCAGTTACTCGGGCGGACCGAACGCTGAAGCTTTCTTT. Amino acids: CASSYSGGPNAEAFF.

This chain joins TRBV7-9 and TRBJ2-1; the match to TRBD2 covers 7 bases. This CDR3 is 14 amino acids long. V trimming: 4 bases; J trimming: 8 bases; junction bases outside the gene matches: 8. Germline CDR1 SEHNR, CDR2 FQNEAQ (reference sequence). This chain's CDR3 is CASSSVTSDDEQFF. CDR3 sequence (DNA): TGTGCCAGCAGCTCCGTCACTAGCGATGATGAGCAGTTCTTC.

The chain combines TRBV6-6 with TRBJ2-2, with D perhaps TRBD1 (6 bases). V gave up 5 bases and J gave up 3 bases, with 7 bases separating them. The CDR3 has 13 residues. Germline V gene data show CDR1 as MNHNY and CDR2 as SVGAGI (reference sequence). The CDR3 is CASSAGDTGELFF. DNA of the CDR3: TGTGCCAGCAGTGCAGGGGACACCGGGGAGCTGTTTTTT.

CDR3 DNA sequence: TGTGCCACCGACCCGGGACTAGCCACAGATACGCAGTATTTT. It specifies CATDPGLATDTQYF. The gene calls are TRBV2 and TRBJ2-3; the match to TRBD2 covers 9 bases. Per germline, CDR1 SNHLY and CDR2 FYNNEI. Trimming removed 10 bases from V and 2 bases from J; junction bases left unmatched: 7. The CDR3 length is 14 residues.

This clone was observed a handful of times. This sequence joins TRBV5-6 and TRBJ1-1; the D is unclear. Trimming cost V 1 base and J 3 bases, with 10 bases left between them. CDR3 length: 14 residues. The germline V gene has CDR1 SGHDT and CDR2 YYEEEE. Here the CDR3 DNA reads TGTGCCAGCAGCTTGTGGGGTGGGGACACTGAAGCTTTCTTT. This encodes CASSLWGGDTEAFF.

V is TRBV4-1 and J is TRBJ2-7; D is possibly TRBD2 (5 bases). Looked up from germline, CDR1 is MGHRA and CDR2 is YSYEKL. Trimming removed 2 bases at V and 7 bases at J, with 15 bases between. The CDR3 is 14 residues long. Written as DNA, the CDR3 is TGCGCCAGCAGCCAACCGCGGACTCCAGGAGAGCAGTACTTC. This translates into CASSQPRTPGEQYF.

The CDR3 sequence is CASGLGTGDTGELFF. Here the CDR3 DNA reads TGTGCTAGTGGTTTAGGGACAGGGGACACCGGGGAGCTGTTTTTT. The genes are TRBV12-5 and TRBJ2-2; 10 bases are shared with TRBD1. The CDR3 has 15 residues. Germline V lookup: CDR1 LGHNT, CDR2 FRNRAP. The V and J ends lost 3 bases and 3 bases, in that order; junction bases with no gene match: 1.

This chain links TRBV6-5 with TRBJ2-5; 7 nucleotides align to TRBD2. Germline V gene data show CDR1 as MNHEY and CDR2 as SVGAGI. The V gene end was trimmed by 6 bases and the J gene end by 1 base; junction bases not matched to a gene: 2. CDR3 length equals 13 residues. As DNA, the CDR3 is TGTGCCAGCAGGCGGGGGTTCCAAGAGACCCAGTACTTC. Translating gives CASRRGFQETQYF.

This clone was detected only a few times. The J gene is TRBJ1-2, the V gene TRBV27; D is unresolved. Germline V gives CDR1 MNHEY, CDR2 SMNVEV (reference sequence). CDR3 length equals 16 residues. With 0 bases removed from V and 8 bases from J, the gap between germline ends came to 19 bases. The CDR3 DNA is TGTGCCAGCAGTTTATCTCAAACGGCCTTAGGAGAAGGCTACACCTTC. As protein: CASSLSQTALGEGYTF.

This clone was found a few times. One base away lies a much larger clone, so this may be a sequencing read error. This chain joins TRBV13 and TRBJ1-2; tentatively, D is TRBD1 (5 bases). V lost 5 bases and J 8 bases, leaving 18 bases between the germline ends. In germline, CDR1 is PRHDT, CDR2 FYEKMQ (reference sequence). The CDR3 spans 14 residues. CDR3 amino acids: CASSPNGGSGGYTF. The DNA for the CDR3 is TGTGCCAGCAGCCCAAACGGGGGGAGCGGGGGCTACACCTTC.

Points on this clone: Only one base separates this from a far larger clonotype, so it likely reflects a read error. The CDR3 sequence: CASSLGSFEQYF. The DNA for the CDR3 is TGTGCCAGCAGCTTGGGCTCTTTCGAGCAGTACTTC. This chain uses TRBV5-8 with TRBJ2-5; D is unresolved. The J call may be in error: the DNA end matches TRBJ2-7 better. The CDR3 totals 12 residues. Germline assignment: CDR1 SGHTS and CDR2 YDEGEE.

The table lists this clone with a few counts. The V gene is TRBV19, the J gene TRBJ2-3; D call uncertain. Germline CDR1 reads LNHDA; CDR2 reads SQIVND (reference sequence). V was pared by 1 base and J by 4 bases, with 9 bases between. There are 14 residues in the CDR3. This chain's CDR3 is CASSIASKADTQYF. The CDR3, as DNA: TGTGCCAGTAGTATAGCTTCGAAGGCAGATACGCAGTATTTT.